Below are 9 T cell receptor beta chains sequenced from a single sample in a study of CD8+CD57+ T cells in acquired aplastic anemia. Genomic DNA provided the template from which TCR beta VDJ and CDR3 profiles were obtained. TCRdb fed the reads into MiXCR, producing one record per CDR3 protein. This table holds some 170,000 distinct CDR3 sequences, 45% to 55% found once. All sequencing subjects had displayed CD8+CD57+ cell expansion on flow cytometry. Sequencing was performed on sorted CD4+, CD8+, or CD8+CD57+ T cells (not recorded which) from PBMCs. These receptors were obtained from a human donor with aplastic anemia.

This chain uses TRBV5-1 with TRBJ1-2; D is ambiguous. The CDR3 has 14 amino acids. CDR1 is SGHRS, CDR2 YFSETQ, per germline. V was shortened by 2 bases and J by 0 bases, with 8 bases between the two germline ends. CDR3 coding DNA: TGCGCCAGCAGCTTAGGGAGTACTAACTATGGCTACACCTTC. Translated, it gives CASSLGSTNYGYTF.

This rearrangement joins TRBV20-1 to TRBJ2-7; no reliable D call. From germline, CDR1 is DFQATT and CDR2 SNEGSKA (reference sequence). The CDR3 has 10 residues. The CDR3 loop reads CRDPGYEQYF. In DNA, the CDR3 is TGCAGGGACCCTGGCTACGAGCAGTACTTC.

The J gene is TRBJ1-2, the V gene TRBV7-8; D ambiguous. CDR1 SGHVS and CDR2 FQNEAQ come from the germline V gene. Trimming stripped 6 bases from V and 0 bases from J, with 14 bases between. CDR3 size: 15 residues. CDR3 sequence reads: CASSPEQYTNYGYTF. CDR3 DNA sequence: TGTGCCAGCAGTCCAGAACAGTATACTAACTATGGCTACACCTTC.

The V call is TRBV5-4, the J call TRBJ1-6; D not certain. The CDR3 is 15 residues long. V was clipped by 5 bases and J by 6 bases, with 15 bases between them. Germline loops: CDR1 SGHNT, CDR2 YYREEE (reference sequence). CDR3 in amino acids: CASRLMGALNSPLHF. DNA of the CDR3: TGTGCCAGCAGACTTATGGGCGCCCTTAATTCACCCCTCCACTTT.

This clonotype appeared a few times. The conserved closing phenylalanine or tryptophan is absent in this CDR3, likely reflecting a read error. J is TRBJ2-2 and V is TRBV10-2; possibly TRBD1 for D (5 bases). The germline V gene encodes CDR1 WSHSY and CDR2 SAAADI. This CDR3 region has 14 residues. In DNA form, the CDR3 reads TGCGCCAGCAGCGAGTCAGCAGGGATCGGGGAGCTGTTTCTT. Translated: CASSESAGIGELFL.

This clonotype appeared many times. The chain recombines TRBV5-6 with TRBJ2-7, with D unclear. Trimming pared 3 bases from V and 3 bases from J, leaving 19 bases between. The CDR3 spans 16 residues. From germline, CDR1 is SGHDT and CDR2 YYEEEE. The CDR3 nucleotides read TGTGCCAGCAGCTCCTGGATATGGTCTTTTGACTACGAGCAGTACTTC. Translation: CASSSWIWSFDYEQYF.

This clonotype was observed many times. The rearrangement links TRBV20-1 to TRBJ2-3; no clear D. Trimming shortened V by 3 bases and J by 1 base, and 8 bases separated the two germline ends. Germline V gene sequence: CDR1 DFQATT, CDR2 SNEGSKA (reference sequence). This CDR3 region has 13 residues. The CDR3 nucleotides read TGCAGTGCTAGGGGGTTAGGCACAGATACGCAGTATTTT. Translation: CSARGLGTDTQYF.

This sequence joins TRBV15 and TRBJ1-5, with a weak D call TRBD1 (6 bases). Germline values: CDR1 LNHNV, CDR2 YYDKDF (reference sequence). Deletions cut 3 bases from V and 2 bases from J, with 14 bases between. This CDR3 comprises 16 residues. The CDR3 nucleotides read TGTGCCACCAGCAGCGGGGGGCTATACGGCAATCAGCCCCAGCATTTT. Its translation: CATSSGGLYGNQPQHF.

This rearrangement joins TRBV25-1 to TRBJ1-4, with TRBD1 as a possible D gene (5 bases). Germline V CDR1 and CDR2: MGHDK, SYGVNS. V was cut by 6 bases and J by 8 bases, with 10 bases left in between. This CDR3 region has 12 residues. CDR3 region: CASRGDGEKLFF. The CDR3 nucleotides are TGTGCCAGCAGGGGGGATGGAGAAAAACTGTTTTTT.